The 31 T cell receptor beta chains below were found in one sample sequenced in a study of T cells in Graves' hyperthyroidism and ophthalmopathy. TCR beta CDR3 sequences were amplified from RNA transcripts. TCR CDR3 regions were first amplified by RT-PCR with HTBI primers. TCRdb reanalysed the multiplex PCR reads using MiXCR and keeps one entry per CDR3 protein. Of some 600,000 distinct CDR3 sequences detected, 11% to 15% appear once; the ten largest clones hold roughly 5.5%. The sequencing sample was made of blood. The receptors stem from a woman under 40 with Graves' hyperthyroidism that later progressed to Graves' ophthalmopathy.

This clonotype has just a few counts. V gene TRBV18 combines with J gene TRBJ2-1; D could derive from TRBD1 or TRBD2 (5 bases each). The CDR3 covers 15 residues. Between the trimmed V and J ends, which lost 2 bases and 6 bases, there was a span of 14 bases. Looked up from germline, CDR1 is KGHSH and CDR2 is LQKENI. CDR3 bases: TGTGCCAGCTCACCAAGGGGAGTAGGCTCCAATGAGCAGTTCTTC. Encoded protein: CASSPRGVGSNEQFF. The entire variable domain, with the rest obtained from reference TRBV18 and TRBJ2-1, is as follows: NAGVMQNPRHLVRRRGQEARLRCSPMKGHSHVYWYRQLPEEGLKFMVYLQKENIIDESGMPKERFSAEFPKEGPSILRIQQVVRGDSAAYFCASSPRGVGSNEQFFGPGTRLTVL.

This clonotype has just a few counts. This CDR3 reads CASSGAAGANVLTF. CDR3 sequence (DNA): TGTGCCAGCAGTGGGGCAGCTGGGGCCAACGTCCTGACTTTC. This chain joins TRBV27 and TRBJ2-6; the D gene is possibly TRBD1 (5 bases). With 5 bases removed from V and 2 bases from J, the gap between germline ends came to 7 bases. The germline V gene encodes CDR1 MNHEY and CDR2 SMNVEV (reference sequence). The CDR3 totals 14 residues.

On this clonotype itself: A much larger clonotype is one base distant, so this may be a read error. The chain employs TRBV11-1 and TRBJ2-1; 9 bases map to TRBD2. Germline V gene lookup returns CDR1 SGHAT and CDR2 FQDESV (reference sequence). The CDR3 extends over 14 amino acids. With 0 bases clipped from V and 13 bases from J, the junction kept 7 bases outside the gene matches. Written as DNA, the CDR3 is TGTGCCAGCAGCTTAGCCGTGGGTAGCGGGAGACAGTTCTTC. Its protein product is CASSLAVGSGRQFF.

The sample holds many counts of this clonotype. The chain carries TRBV20-1 and TRBJ2-1, with 8 nucleotides matching TRBD2. CDR3 length: 14 amino acids. Germline CDR1 reads DFQATT; CDR2 reads SNEGSKA (reference sequence). CDR3 sequence reads: CNPAGDFSYNEQFF. Here the CDR3 DNA reads TGCAACCCAGCGGGGGACTTCTCCTACAATGAGCAGTTCTTC.

This clonotype was counted many times. V usage is TRBV28 and J usage is TRBJ2-1, with 10 bases lining up with TRBD2. The CDR3 extends over 19 amino acids. In germline, CDR1 is MDHEN, CDR2 SYDVKM. Trimming removed 3 bases from V and 0 bases from J; junction bases left unmatched: 11. The CDR3 nucleotides read TGTGCCAGCAGTTTTTCCCCGGGACTAGCGCACAGCTCCTACAATGAGCAGTTCTTC. It yields the protein CASSFSPGLAHSSYNEQFF. The full variable domain, its missing parts supplied by reference TRBV28 and TRBJ2-1, is DVKVTQSSRYLVKRTGEKVFLECVQDMDHENMFWYRQDPGLGLRLIYFSYDVKMKEKGDIPEGYSVSREKKERFSLILESASTNQTSMYLCASSFSPGLAHSSYNEQFFGPGTRLTVL.

This clonotype came up many times. V is TRBV12-5 and J is TRBJ1-5; 9 nucleotides line up with TRBD1. The germline V gene has CDR1 LGHNT and CDR2 FRNRAP. V gave up 5 bases and J gave up 3 bases; unmatched junction bases: 14. There are 18 residues in the CDR3. CDR3 residues: CASGTFTGTGRINQPQHF. The CDR3 nucleotides are TGTGCTAGTGGTACATTTACCGGGACAGGGAGGATCAATCAGCCCCAGCATTTT.

J is TRBJ2-7 and V is TRBV5-4; possibly TRBD2 for D (5 bases). This CDR3 has 15 amino acids. Looked up from germline, CDR1 is SGHNT and CDR2 is YYREEE (reference sequence). V lost 2 bases to trimming and J lost 5 bases, with 17 bases between them. The CDR3 loop reads CASSFKLAEANEQYF. In DNA form, the CDR3 reads TGTGCCAGCAGCTTCAAGCTAGCCGAGGCAAACGAGCAGTACTTC.

This rearrangement joins TRBV28 to TRBJ1-1; D gene unclear. CDR1 and CDR2 (germline): MDHEN, SYDVKM. The CDR3 is 13 amino acids. Trimming stripped 6 bases from V and 2 bases from J, with 10 bases between. Written as DNA, the CDR3 is TGTGCCAGCAGACAGATAAGTAACACTGAAGCTTTCTTT. This encodes CASRQISNTEAFF.

This clonotype showed up many times. This chain joins TRBV2 and TRBJ1-6, with 7 nucleotides matching TRBD1. J gave up 12 bases and V 6 bases, and 11 bases lay outside the gene matches. The CDR3 is made up of 14 amino acids. Germline values: CDR1 SNHLY, CDR2 FYNNEI. The CDR3 nucleotides read TGTGCCAGCAGACCGGGACAGCGGGGGGTACCCCTCCACTTT. This translates into CASRPGQRGVPLHF.

The chain links TRBV20-1 to TRBJ2-7; the D is unclear. Germline V gene data show CDR1 as DFQATT and CDR2 as SNEGSKA (reference sequence). CDR3 size: 12 residues. V lost 0 bases and J lost 6, with 9 bases in between. Here the CDR3 reads CSARDRWSEQYF. In DNA, the CDR3 is TGCAGTGCTAGAGATCGGTGGAGCGAGCAGTACTTC.

V is TRBV14 and J is TRBJ1-6; possibly TRBD1 for D (5 bases). V was trimmed by 1 base and J by 3 bases, leaving 7 bases between them. CDR1 and CDR2 from the germline V gene are SGHDN and FVKESK. The CDR3 covers 15 residues. Here the CDR3 reads CASSQGGFYNSPLHF. In DNA, the CDR3 is TGTGCCAGCAGCCAAGGGGGCTTCTATAATTCACCCCTCCACTTT. Full variable domain (remainder filled in from reference TRBV14 and TRBJ1-6): EAGVTQFPSHSVIEKGQTVTLRCDPISGHDNLYWYRRVMGKEIKFLLHFVKESKQDESGMPNNRFLAERTGGTYSTLKVQPAELEDSGVYFCASSQGGFYNSPLHFGNGTRLTVT.

At least ten counts were recorded for this clonotype. The gene calls are TRBV29-1 and TRBJ2-4; no reliable D call. The ends were cut back, 4 bases at V and 0 bases at J, with 13 bases in the middle. The CDR3 length is 15 residues. Germline CDR1 reads SQVTM; CDR2 reads ANQGSEA. The CDR3 coding sequence is TGCAGCGTTGTAGTCCCAGAACTAGCCAAAAACATTCAGTACTTC. Protein sequence: CSVVVPELAKNIQYF.

Concerning this clonotype itself: The junction departs from the called germline gene at one end, perhaps through a read error. Written as DNA, the CDR3 is TGTGCCAGCAGCCCCGACACCGGGGAGCCGTTTTTT. Amino acid sequence: CASSPDTGEPFF. The rearrangement links TRBV7-3 to TRBJ2-2; the D gene is possibly TRBD2 (5 bases). From germline, CDR1 is SGHTA and CDR2 FQGTGA. This CDR3 is 12 amino acids long.

There are many counts of this clonotype. V gene TRBV15 combines with J gene TRBJ1-5; 7 bases map to TRBD1. This CDR3 has 17 amino acids. The germline gives CDR1 LNHNV, CDR2 YYDKDF (reference sequence). The V and J ends lost 1 base and 3 bases, in that order; junction bases with no gene match: 9. CDR3 bases: TGTGCCACCAGCAGAGCCCCGACAGGGAGGGACAATCAGCCCCAGCATTTT. Its translation: CATSRAPTGRDNQPQHF.

The chain links TRBV6-1 to TRBJ1-1; no clear D gene. The V gene lost 3 bases and the J gene lost 6 bases, with 11 bases spanning the gap. CDR1 is MNHNS, CDR2 SASEGT, per germline. The CDR3 is 13 amino acids. The CDR3 region has the DNA TGTGCCAGCAGTGAGCGGGAGTTGGCTGAAGCTTTCTTT. Protein sequence: CASSERELAEAFF.

In its sample, this clonotype was seen many times. The chain uses TRBV11-3 and TRBJ2-2; no reliable D call. Trimming stripped 8 bases from V and 0 bases from J, with 7 bases between. Looked up from germline, CDR1 is SGHNT and CDR2 is YENEEA. This CDR3 has 13 residues. In DNA, the CDR3 is TGTGCCAGCTTAAGAACGAACACCGGGGAGCTGTTTTTT. This sequence encodes CASLRTNTGELFF.

This clonotype occurred a few times. The rearrangement uses TRBV15 and TRBJ2-5; tentative D call: TRBD1 (6 bases). Germline V gives CDR1 LNHNV, CDR2 YYDKDF (reference sequence). Trimming pared 0 bases from V and 5 bases from J, leaving 10 bases between. The CDR3 is made up of 14 amino acids. The CDR3 sequence is CATSREGAWETQYF. For the CDR3, the DNA is TGTGCCACCAGCAGAGAGGGGGCCTGGGAGACCCAGTACTTC.

This clonotype was seen many times. The gene calls are TRBV30 and TRBJ1-2, with D possibly matching TRBD1 (5 bases). V lost 3 bases and J lost 3, with 20 bases in between. CDR1 is GTSNPN and CDR2 is SVGIG in the germline V gene (reference sequence). CDR3 length equals 16 residues. The DNA for the CDR3 is TGTGCCTGGAGCAGCCAGTGGGACCGCCGCTACTATGGCTACACCTTC. Protein product: CAWSSQWDRRYYGYTF.

This clonotype was seen ten or more times. The CDR3 sequence is CASSLGQPPYEQYF. CDR3 bases: TGCGCCAGCAGCTTGGGACAGCCACCCTACGAGCAGTACTTC. The chain carries TRBV5-1 and TRBJ2-7; TRBD1 is a possible D gene (5 bases). The CDR3 consists of 14 residues. Germline loops: CDR1 SGHRS, CDR2 YFSETQ. The V and J ends lost 0 bases and 2 bases respectively, with 9 bases between them.

This clonotype showed up many times. The V gene is TRBV15, the J gene TRBJ1-1, with a tentative D call TRBD1 (5 bases). V was pared by 1 base and J by 3 bases, with 15 bases between. CDR1 and CDR2 (germline): LNHNV, YYDKDF (reference sequence). The CDR3 loop spans 16 amino acids. CDR3 residues: CATSRVGAMQDTEAFF. The CDR3 DNA sequence: TGTGCCACCAGCAGAGTCGGGGCTATGCAGGACACTGAAGCTTTCTTT.

This clonotype was counted many times. This sequence joins TRBV12-3 or TRBV12-4 and TRBJ2-7; perhaps TRBD2 as D (6 bases). The V and J ends lost 5 bases and 5 bases respectively, with 19 bases between them. The length of the CDR3 is 15 residues. CDR3 DNA: TGTGCCAGCAGTCGCGGGAACGGGCTCGGGAACGAGCAGTACTTC. This encodes CASSRGNGLGNEQYF.

This clonotype has a count of ten or more. V and J are TRBV7-9 and TRBJ1-1, with D perhaps TRBD1 (6 bases). V lost 2 bases to trimming and J lost 1 base, with 11 bases between them. CDR1 and CDR2 from the germline V gene are SEHNR and FQNEAQ (reference sequence). The CDR3 is 15 amino acids. CDR3 residues: CASSLREGQNTEAFF. Written as DNA, the CDR3 is TGTGCCAGCAGCTTAAGGGAGGGACAGAACACTGAAGCTTTCTTT.

The chain is built from TRBV28 and TRBJ2-3; D gene ambiguous. Germline V gene data show CDR1 as MDHEN and CDR2 as SYDVKM. V was clipped by 3 bases and J by 4 bases, with 5 bases between them. This CDR3 has 12 amino acids. CDR3 DNA sequence: TGTGCCAGCAGTTTCTATCCAGATACGCAGTATTTT. Translated: CASSFYPDTQYF. Filled out from reference TRBV28 and TRBJ2-3, the complete variable domain reads DVKVTQSSRYLVKRTGEKVFLECVQDMDHENMFWYRQDPGLGLRLIYFSYDVKMKEKGDIPEGYSVSREKKERFSLILESASTNQTSMYLCASSFYPDTQYFGPGTRLTVL.

Worth noting for this clonotype: A much larger clone differs from this one at a single base, so this may be a read error. The gene calls are TRBV12-3 or TRBV12-4 and TRBJ2-5; the D gene is possibly TRBD1 (6 bases). This CDR3 region has 14 residues. The DNA for the CDR3 is TGTGCCAGCAGGCTATTGGGGGCACAAGAGGCCCAGTACTTC. Its translation is CASRLLGAQEAQYF.

The rearrangement uses TRBV27 and TRBJ2-1; D ambiguous. There are 14 residues in the CDR3. Trimming removed 4 bases from V and 0 bases from J, with 7 bases in between. The germline V gene has CDR1 MNHEY and CDR2 SMNVEV (reference sequence). CDR3 sequence (DNA): TGTGCCAGCAGTTCCCGGGCCTCCTACAATGAGCAGTTCTTC. This sequence encodes CASSSRASYNEQFF.

The CDR3 DNA sequence: TGTGCCAGCAGTGAAGCGTTCAAAAACATTCAGTACTTC. Its translation: CASSEAFKNIQYF. This chain uses TRBV6-1 with TRBJ2-4; no clear D gene. With 0 bases removed from V and 3 bases from J, the gap between germline ends came to 3 bases. Germline V gene data show CDR1 as MNHNS and CDR2 as SASEGT. The CDR3 runs 13 residues.

This clonotype was detected a few times. CDR3 residues: CASSLVLAATGELFF. The CDR3 bases are TGTGCCAGCAGCTTAGTCCTAGCGGCCACCGGGGAGCTGTTTTTT. The chain joins TRBV7-2 to TRBJ2-2, with 7 nucleotides matching TRBD2. Trimming cost V 1 base and J 4 bases; bases outside gene matches: 3. Looked up from germline, CDR1 is SGHTA and CDR2 is FQGNSA. The CDR3 is 15 amino acids.

This clonotype has at least ten counts. V usage is TRBV7-2 and J usage is TRBJ2-6; no clear D. V was cut by 1 base and J by 0 bases, with 10 bases left in between. There are 17 residues in the CDR3. Germline V gene lookup returns CDR1 SGHTA and CDR2 FQGNSA. CDR3 protein: CASSLDSLSSGANVLTF. The CDR3 DNA reads TGTGCCAGCAGCTTAGACAGCCTCAGCTCTGGGGCCAACGTCCTGACTTTC.

About this clonotype: This may arise from a read error, as a much more abundant clone is one base away. The rearrangement joins TRBV12-3 or TRBV12-4 to TRBJ2-7; D gene unclear. The CDR3 has 12 residues. The CDR3 protein is CASSLIGFEQHF. For the CDR3, the DNA is TGTGCCAGCAGTTTAATTGGGTTCGAGCAGCACTTC.

At least ten counts were recorded for this clonotype. V gene TRBV3-1 combines with J gene TRBJ1-1; possible D gene TRBD1, 6 bases. The CDR3 covers 14 residues. CDR1 and CDR2 (germline): LGHDT, YNNKEL (reference sequence). V lost 6 bases to trimming and J lost 4 bases, with 15 bases between them. The CDR3 reads CASSPQGHVTEAFF. In DNA form, the CDR3 reads TGTGCCAGCAGTCCTCAGGGACACGTCACTGAAGCTTTCTTT. The full variable domain, its missing parts supplied by reference TRBV3-1 and TRBJ1-1, is DTAVSQTPKYLVTQMGNDKSIKCEQNLGHDTMYWYKQDSKKFLKIMFSYNNKELIINETVPNRFSPKSPDKAHLNLHINSLELGDSAVYFCASSPQGHVTEAFFGQGTRLTVV.

On this clonotype: The missing conserved phenylalanine or tryptophan at the end of this CDR3 makes a read error likely. The chain combines TRBV15 with TRBJ2-6; D not certain. V was cut by 1 base and J by 0 bases, with 22 bases left in between. The CDR3 is 21 amino acids. Germline CDR1 LNHNV, CDR2 YYDKDF (reference sequence). CDR3 sequence (DNA): TGTGCCACCAGCAGAGGGGGTATAGGGATTTTAAACTTCTCTGGGGCCAACGTCCTGACTTGC. Protein sequence: CATSRGGIGILNFSGANVLTC.